The source of this TCR beta chain is a study of CXCR3-negative and CXCR3-positive naive CD8 T cells. About the research overall: Sequencing yielded about 135 million TRB reads, roughly 1.5 +/- 0.3 million per library.

The CDR3 sequence is 13 residues long. Germline assignment: CDR1 MNHNY and CDR2 SVGAGI (reference sequence). On this clonotype itself: Antigen unknown.

UMI-labeled TRB cDNA libraries were prepared by 5' RACE. Reprocessing the 5' RACE reads, TCRdb reports a single entry for every CDR3 protein and omits DNA. The sample has 70,000 to 100,000 distinct CDR3 sequences, and its top ten clones hold about 1%. Study-level results: Both naive subsets, CXCR3-negative and CXCR3-positive, displayed similar TRBV-TRBJ usage, unlike memory cells. Post-cryopreservation CXCR3 expression was partly diminished, and the bulk of assays employed fresh PBMCs.

The sample consisted of naive CXCR3- CD8+ T cells from blood. Documented subset: CD45RO-CCR7+CD27+CD95- naive CD8+ T cells lacking CXCR3 (TNR3-). This chain joins TRBV6-6 and TRBJ2-1. The receptor was isolated from a human donor in good health. Some clones in this sample may be carry-over from other donors' samples. The CDR3 here is CASRYQSLDEQFF.